This paragraph reports one T cell receptor (beta chain). The sample originates from a study of CD8 T cells in Susac syndrome. Background on the study: About 6 sequenced Susac syndrome patients had clinically active disease, while roughly 8 were in remission.

Reverse transcription of roughly 0.5 to 1 ug RNA used random hexamers. Amplification of the TCR beta CDR3 was carried out by immunoSEQ multiplex PCR, which spanned a total of 54 Vbeta and 13 Jbeta segments. TCRdb recomputed calls from the immunoSEQ multiplex PCR reads with MiXCR, one row per CDR3 protein. The table records 140,000 or so distinct CDR3 sequences, under 97% of them present only once. The source of this sequence is a human donor with Susac syndrome. The specimen was CD4+ T cells from PBMCs.

CDR3 in amino acids: CASTKRSGANVLTF. The CDR3 DNA reads TGTGCCAGCACCAAGCGCTCTGGGGCCAACGTCCTGACTTTC. This chain uses TRBV12-3 or TRBV12-4 with TRBJ2-6; D unclear. The CDR3 spans 14 residues. Trimming removed 7 bases from V and 0 bases from J, with 7 bases in between.